This passage covers 15 T cell receptor beta chains from one sample sequenced in a study of cytotoxic CD8 clonotypes in ibrutinib-treated CLL. TCRdb keeps only in-frame clones here, not all; method: immunoSEQ multiplex PCR. The data contain more than 300,000 clones, around four fifths of them singletons. The specimen was PBMCs, collected before ibrutinib treatment. These receptors were obtained from a human donor with chronic lymphocytic leukemia.

The chain recombines TRBV30 with TRBJ2-3; 10 bases line up with TRBD2. Trimming at V came to 0 bases and at J to 2 bases, leaving 20 bases not matched to a gene. The germline CDR1 and CDR2 sequences are GTSNPN and SVGIG (reference sequence). The CDR3 contains 21 residues. The chain's CDR3 is CAWSVRWGLAGEGRTTDTQYF. CDR3 DNA: TGTGCCTGGAGTGTACGATGGGGGCTAGCGGGAGAAGGACGCACCACAGATACGCAGTATTTT.

As DNA, the CDR3 is TGTGCCAGCAGTCCTCTACAGGGAACGTTATCACAGCCCCAGCATTTT. Its translation is CASSPLQGTLSQPQHF. The chain carries TRBV27 and TRBJ1-5; TRBD1 is a possible D gene (6 bases). CDR3 length: 16 amino acids. V lost 5 bases to trimming and J lost 7 bases, with 21 bases between them. Germline loops: CDR1 MNHEY, CDR2 SMNVEV (reference sequence).

The genes are TRBV27 and TRBJ2-6; no clear D. CDR1 is MNHEY and CDR2 is SMNVEV in the germline V gene (reference sequence). Trimming took off 9 bases at V and 1 base at J, with 10 bases between the two ends. The CDR3 is made up of 14 amino acids. CDR3 coding DNA: TGTGCCAGTCACGGGTTGTCTGGGGCCAACGTCCTGACTTTC. It yields the protein CASHGLSGANVLTF.

V and J are TRBV5-3 and TRBJ2-1; TRBD2 matches at 12 bases. Being an ORF, TRBV5-3 has a function that is uncertain. After removal of 3 bases from V and 7 bases from J, the junction contained 8 bases not matched to a gene. The CDR3 contains 16 residues. Here the CDR3 DNA reads TGTGCCAGAAGCTCTAGCGGGAGGGCCATTAGTAATGAGCAGTTCTTC. Translation: CARSSSGRAISNEQFF.

The chain uses TRBV30 and TRBJ1-1; a weak D match, TRBD1 (6 bases). The CDR3 has 13 residues. Germline V gives CDR1 GTSNPN, CDR2 SVGIG (reference sequence). Trimming left V 3 bases short and J 1 base short, with 9 bases between. CDR3 loop: CAWRGHSNTEAFF. The CDR3 bases are TGTGCCTGGAGGGGACACTCGAACACTGAAGCTTTCTTT.

The V and J genes are TRBV4-3 and TRBJ2-7, with 9 positions matching TRBD2. V shed 9 bases and J 3 bases; nucleotides not matched to a gene: 9. Germline-derived CDR1 and CDR2 are LGHNA and YSLEER. The CDR3 extends over 14 amino acids. The CDR3 loop is CASSKLAGNYEQYF. The CDR3, as DNA: TGCGCCAGTTCTAAACTAGCGGGTAACTACGAGCAGTACTTC.

The chain employs TRBV7-6 and TRBJ1-1, with D unresolved. Trimming cost V 0 bases and J 3 bases, with 8 bases left between them. Germline CDR1 SGHVS, CDR2 FNYEAQ. There are 14 residues in the CDR3. The CDR3 here is CASSLAGRDTEAFF. As DNA, the CDR3 is TGTGCCAGCAGCTTAGCCGGGAGGGACACTGAAGCTTTCTTT.

The chain employs TRBV6-6 and TRBJ1-2; TRBD1 matches at 8 bases. The ends lost 4 bases at V and 5 bases at J; junction bases unmatched: 12. This CDR3 is built from 16 residues. Germline V CDR1 and CDR2: MNHNY, SVGAGI (reference sequence). The CDR3 protein is CASSFYDRGGFYGYTF. CDR3 nucleotides: TGTGCCAGCAGTTTCTACGACAGGGGAGGGTTTTATGGCTACACCTTC.

The genes are TRBV10-3 and TRBJ2-5, with 13 nucleotides matching TRBD2. The CDR3 has 15 amino acids. V was clipped by 3 bases and J by 5 bases; unmatched bases: 3. The germline gives CDR1 ENHRY, CDR2 SYGVKD. The CDR3 nucleotides read TGTGCCATCAGTGACTGGACTAGCGGGAGTGAGACCCAGTACTTC. The encoded protein is CAISDWTSGSETQYF.

This clone has ten or more counts. This chain joins TRBV7-6 and TRBJ2-2; D might be TRBD1 (7 bases). This CDR3 has 16 amino acids. Germline lookup yields CDR1 SGHVS and CDR2 FNYEAQ. Trimming removed 1 base at V and 5 bases at J, with 14 bases between. The CDR3 is CASSLVVAGGTGELFF. Here the CDR3 DNA reads TGTGCCAGCAGCTTAGTTGTCGCAGGGGGGACCGGGGAGCTGTTTTTT.

The chain combines TRBV30 with TRBJ1-4; D remains unclear. This CDR3 has 13 amino acids. Germline CDR1 reads GTSNPN; CDR2 reads SVGIG (reference sequence). Trimming took 2 bases from V and 7 from J, leaving 11 bases between them. CDR3 protein: CAWSRLYGEKLFF. Here the CDR3 DNA reads TGTGCCTGGAGTCGGTTGTATGGTGAAAAACTGTTTTTT.

The J gene is TRBJ2-3, the V gene TRBV6-5; a weak D match, TRBD1 (7 bases). There are 15 residues in the CDR3. Germline assignment: CDR1 MNHEY and CDR2 SVGAGI. V was pared by 5 bases and J by 0 bases, with 12 bases between. The CDR3 protein is CASSGRDRSTDTQYF. The CDR3 DNA is TGTGCCAGCAGTGGGCGGGACAGAAGCACAGATACGCAGTATTTT.

The genes are TRBV19 and TRBJ1-5; D not resolved. Trimming removed 9 bases from V and 1 base from J, with 13 bases in between. Germline V CDR1 and CDR2: LNHDA, SQIVND (reference sequence). This CDR3 spans 14 amino acids. The CDR3 DNA is TGTGCCAGCGGATGGGTCACCAGCAATCAGCCCCAGCATTTT. Translated, it gives CASGWVTSNQPQHF.

This clone has a single count. The chain employs TRBV28 and TRBJ1-2; D is ambiguous. The CDR3 covers 16 residues. V lost 7 bases to trimming and J lost 0 bases, with 18 bases between them. In germline, CDR1 is MDHEN, CDR2 SYDVKM. The CDR3 sequence is CASTPGRASANYGYTF. DNA for the CDR3: TGTGCCAGCACCCCCGGGAGGGCGTCTGCTAACTATGGCTACACCTTC.

The rearrangement uses TRBV5-4 and TRBJ2-7, with 11 positions matching TRBD1. Germline V gene data show CDR1 as SGHNT and CDR2 as YYREEE (reference sequence). V lost 8 bases to trimming and J lost 7 bases; unmatched junction nucleotides: 14. The CDR3 is 15 residues long. DNA for the CDR3: TGTGCCAGTAAAAAGTGGACAGGGGGCACGGGGGAGCAGTACTTC. Encoded protein: CASKKWTGGTGEQYF.